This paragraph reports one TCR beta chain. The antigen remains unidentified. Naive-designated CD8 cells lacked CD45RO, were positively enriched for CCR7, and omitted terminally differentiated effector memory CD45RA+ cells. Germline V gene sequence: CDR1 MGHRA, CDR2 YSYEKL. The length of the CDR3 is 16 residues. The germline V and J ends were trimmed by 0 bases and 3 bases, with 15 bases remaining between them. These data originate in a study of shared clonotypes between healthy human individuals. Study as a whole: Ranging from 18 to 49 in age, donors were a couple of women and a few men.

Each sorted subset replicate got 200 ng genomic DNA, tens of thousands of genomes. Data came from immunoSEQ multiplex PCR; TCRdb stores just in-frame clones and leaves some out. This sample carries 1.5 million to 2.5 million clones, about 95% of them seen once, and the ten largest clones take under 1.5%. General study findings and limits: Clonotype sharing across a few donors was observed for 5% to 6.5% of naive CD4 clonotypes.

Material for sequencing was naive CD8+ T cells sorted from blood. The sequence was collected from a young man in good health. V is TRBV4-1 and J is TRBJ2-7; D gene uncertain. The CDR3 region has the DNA TGCGCCAGCAGCCAAGATCTGACTGCAATGGACTACGAGCAGTACTTC. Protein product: CASSQDLTAMDYEQYF.